The rows below give T cell receptor beta chains drawn from one sample of a study of T cells in Graves' hyperthyroidism and ophthalmopathy. TCRdb reprocessed the multiplex PCR reads with MiXCR, giving one entry per CDR3 protein. The sample includes 500,000 or so distinct CDR3 sequences, 17% of them seen just once. Sequencing was performed on blood. The receptors here all came from a woman younger than 30 with Graves' ophthalmopathy. The CDR3 runs from the conserved cysteine through the conserved F or W. D genes are given only for firm matches. For some rows the clone size is stated as once, few or many, or as a class when expanded; others skip it.

clone_size	d_call	v_call	j_call	cdr3_nt	cdr3_aa
many	-	TRBV7-2	TRBJ1-5	TGTGCCAGCAGCCGACAGAGCAATCAGCCCCAGCATTTT	CASSRQSNQPQHF
-	TRBD1	TRBV20-1	TRBJ1-1	TGCAGTGCTAACAGGGGTCCAGACACTGAAGCTTTCTTT	CSANRGPDTEAFF
many	TRBD2	TRBV27	TRBJ2-3	TGTGCCAGCAGTGTCGGACTAGCGGGACTGGCAGATACGCAGTATTTT	CASSVGLAGLADTQYF
many	-	TRBV11-2	TRBJ2-7	TGTGCCAGCAGCTTAAACCACGAGCAGTACTTC	CASSLNHEQYF
many	-	TRBV28	TRBJ2-3	TGTGCCAGCAGTGGTCAGGGTTTTGGCCCCCCAGATACGCAGTATTTT	CASSGQGFGPPDTQYF
many	TRBD1	TRBV3-1	TRBJ2-1	TGTGCCAGCAGCCAACTGGGACAGGGACGCTACAATGAGCAGTTCTTC	CASSQLGQGRYNEQFF
-	TRBD2	TRBV6-1	TRBJ2-3	TGTGCCAGTCGCGGGGGGGCTAGCACAGATACGCAGTATTTT	CASRGGASTDTQYF
-	-	TRBV6-4	TRBJ2-3	TGTGCCAGCACCAGCAGTGGTTTGGATACGCAGTATTTT	CASTSSGLDTQYF
few	-	TRBV29-1	TRBJ1-2	TGCAGCGTTGGGGGGGCGTATGGCTACACCTTC	CSVGGAYGYTF
-	-	TRBV20-1	TRBJ2-7	TGCAGTGCTAGGGATGGGGTGGCGAGTGGAACCTACGAGCAGTACTTC	CSARDGVASGTYEQYF
-	-	TRBV6-1	TRBJ1-1	TGTGCCAGCAGTGACCAGGGACCTAAGGAAGCTTTCTTT	CASSDQGPKEAFF
few	TRBD1	TRBV4-1	TRBJ1-2	TGCGCCAGCAGTTATACAGGGGGAGGCGATGGCTACACCTTC	CASSYTGGGDGYTF
-	TRBD2	TRBV29-1	TRBJ2-1	TGCAGCGCACTAGCGGGAGTACATGAGCAGTTCTTC	CSALAGVHEQFF
few	-	TRBV6-1	TRBJ2-3	TGTGCCAGCAAGGCAGGGAGCACAGATACGCAGTATTTT	CASKAGSTDTQYF
many	-	TRBV6-1	TRBJ1-1	TGTGCCAGCAGTGCCTTAGCCTCGACCGGGAACTCTGAAGCTTTCTTT	CASSALASTGNSEAFF
many	TRBD2	TRBV20-1	TRBJ2-1	TGCAGTGCCGAACGTGGATCGCGGGGGGGATACAATGAGCAGTTCTTC	CSAERGSRGGYNEQFF
many	-	TRBV20-1	TRBJ2-7	TGCAGTGCTAGAGATTATGCGGGTTCCTACGAGCAGTACTTC	CSARDYAGSYEQYF
-	TRBD2	TRBV11-2	TRBJ2-1	TGTGCCAGCATCAACGTCCTAGCGGGGGGTGGTGAGCAGTTCTTC	CASINVLAGGGEQFF
many	-	TRBV6-1	TRBJ2-2	TGTGCCAGCAGGAGACAGGGACTGAACACCGGGGAGCTGTTTTTT	CASRRQGLNTGELFF
few	-	TRBV6-1	TRBJ2-3	TGTGCCAGCAGTCTTGATCGGACGGAATGGGGGGATACGCAGTATTTT	CASSLDRTEWGDTQYF
many	TRBD1	TRBV7-2	TRBJ1-3	TGTGCCAGCAGCTTAGGGACAGGGGGGTCGTCTGGAAACACCATATATTTT	CASSLGTGGSSGNTIYF
many	-	TRBV9	TRBJ1-3	TGTGCCAGCAGCGTTCAAGATACTGGAAACACCATATATTTT	CASSVQDTGNTIYF
-	-	TRBV7-9	TRBJ2-7	TGTGCCAGCAGCTTAATGGCCAGCGACGAGCAGTACTTC	CASSLMASDEQYF
-	-	TRBV4-3	TRBJ2-1	TGCGCCAGCAGCCAAGATCAGGACTACAATGAGCAGTTCTTC	CASSQDQDYNEQFF
many	-	TRBV27	TRBJ1-1	TGTGCCAGCAGTTTATCCTGGACTTCATATGAAGCTTTCTTT	CASSLSWTSYEAFF
few	TRBD1	TRBV11-2	TRBJ2-5	TGCGCCAGCAGCTGGGACAGGGGAGGTCAAGAGACCCAGTACTTC	CASSWDRGGQETQYF
-	-	TRBV30	TRBJ1-2	TGTGCCTGGAGTGTAGGGGACCGAATCTATGGCTACACCTTC	CAWSVGDRIYGYTF
-	-	TRBV5-5	TRBJ2-1	TGTGCCAGCAGCTTGTTCGTGGCTGAGCAGTTCTTC	CASSLFVAEQFF
-	TRBD1	TRBV28	TRBJ1-2	TGTGCCAGCAGCCTCCCGATGACAGGGGGAATTCGTGGCTACACCTTC	CASSLPMTGGIRGYTF
many	TRBD1	TRBV27	TRBJ1-1	TGTGCCAGCAGGGAGCCGGGACAGGGTAACACTGAAGCTTTCTTT	CASREPGQGNTEAFF
few	-	TRBV28	TRBJ1-4	TGTGCCAGCAGTTTATCACCCCCTGAAAAACTGTTTTTT	CASSLSPPEKLFF
few	-	TRBV18	TRBJ1-6	TGTGCCAGCTCACCACAGGAGGGGTCACCCCTCCACTTT	CASSPQEGSPLHF
many	TRBD1	TRBV2	TRBJ1-5	TGTGCCAGCAGTGATCGACAGGGGTGGAATCAGCCCCAGCATTTT	CASSDRQGWNQPQHF
-	TRBD2	TRBV19	TRBJ2-1	TGTGCCAGTAGTATGCTAGCGGGAGCCTACAATGAGCAGTTCTTC	CASSMLAGAYNEQFF
many	TRBD2	TRBV29-1	TRBJ2-1	TGCAGCGTTGTGATCGTGGGAGGGCTACGTAGGAATGAGCAGTTCTTC	CSVVIVGGLRRNEQFF
many	-	TRBV12-3/TRBV12-4	TRBJ1-1	TGTGCCAGCAGTCTAACGAACAGGGTTGCGAACACTGAAGCTTTCTTT	CASSLTNRVANTEAFF
-	-	TRBV6-5	TRBJ1-2	TGTGCCAGCAGTTACTCGAATACAGGTGTTGGCTATGGCTACACCTTC	CASSYSNTGVGYGYTF
many	TRBD1	TRBV6-1	TRBJ2-1	TGTGCCAGCAGTGGGGGGACAGGGGGCGCCTCCTACAATGAGCAGTTCTTC	CASSGGTGGASYNEQFF
-	-	TRBV12-3/TRBV12-4	TRBJ1-3	TGTGCCAGCAGTCCCCGGGGTCTGACTGGAAACACCATATATTTT	CASSPRGLTGNTIYF
many	-	TRBV5-6	TRBJ2-7	TGTGCCAGCAGCCCCGGGACAAACGAGCAGTACTTC	CASSPGTNEQYF